This T cell receptor (beta chain) was identified during a study of cytomegalovirus exposure and HLA in healthy donors. Study-level points and caveats: It was fewer than 200 TCR beta chains that were listed as cytomegalovirus-associated.

Using immunoSEQ multiplex PCR, the repertoire was profiled, and TCRdb retains in-frame clones only, with some absent. This table has over 200,000 clones, roughly 84% appearing once. Germline V gene sequence: CDR1 SGHRS, CDR2 YFSETQ. Trimming took 0 bases from V and 4 from J, leaving 11 bases between them. This CDR3 is built from 15 residues. Regarding this clone: Its antigen is unknown.

V is TRBV5-1 and J is TRBJ1-5, with a possible D match to TRBD1 (5 bases). The sample comprised PBMCs. The clonotype originates from a woman aged 18-29 years in good health and CMV-seropositive. The CDR3 here is CASSLGQSQNQPQHF. The CDR3 DNA reads TGCGCCAGCAGCTTGGGACAGAGCCAAAATCAGCCCCAGCATTTT.